A selection of T cell receptor beta chains follows, all from one sample in a study of CD8 T cells in Susac syndrome. TCRdb passed the immunoSEQ multiplex PCR reads through MiXCR, listing each CDR3 protein once. There are 70,000 or so distinct CDR3 sequences in the sample; approximately 94% occur only once, and under 0.5% lies in the top ten. Material for sequencing was CD8+ T cells from PBMCs. The receptors stem from a human donor with multiple sclerosis. Each CDR3 is given with its conserved first and last residue. The D gene is left open where the match is weak. Clone size is not always given. Where it is, it says once, few, many or a class for expanded clones.

V gene	J gene	D gene	clone size	CDR3 DNA	CDR3 protein
TRBV20-1	TRBJ2-1	TRBD2	-	TGCAGTGCTGTACCTCTTAGCGGGAGCTCCTACAATGAGCAGTTCTTC	CSAVPLSGSSYNEQFF
TRBV3-1	TRBJ2-5	-	-	TGTGCCAGCAGCCAAGAGGAGACCCAGTACTTC	CASSQEETQYF
TRBV20-1	TRBJ2-2	-	-	TGCAGTGCATACTTTAACACCGGGGAGCTGTTTTTT	CSAYFNTGELFF
TRBV4-3	TRBJ1-1	-	-	TGCGCCAGCAGCCAAGATCGGGGGAACACTGAAGCTTTCTTT	CASSQDRGNTEAFF
TRBV29-1	TRBJ2-7	-	-	TGCAGCGCATGGACAAGTGGCTCCTACGAGCAGTACTTC	CSAWTSGSYEQYF
TRBV3-1	TRBJ2-1	TRBD2	-	TGTGCCAGCAGCCCCGTAACTAGCGCCTACAATGAGCAGTTCTTC	CASSPVTSAYNEQFF
TRBV24-1	TRBJ2-2	-	-	TGTGCCACCAGTGGAGGCCTGAACACCGGGGAGCTGTTTTTT	CATSGGLNTGELFF
TRBV29-1	TRBJ1-1	TRBD1	-	TGCAGCGCTCTTACAGGGGAAGGCACTGAAGCTTTCTTT	CSALTGEGTEAFF
TRBV6-1	TRBJ2-7	TRBD2	-	TGTGCCAGCAGTGAAGGTAGCGGGAGTAGCGAGCAGTACTTC	CASSEGSGSSEQYF
TRBV7-8	TRBJ1-1	TRBD1	once	TGTGCCAGCAGCTTAGTTCCCGGGACAGCGAACACTGAAGCTTTCTTT	CASSLVPGTANTEAFF
TRBV19	TRBJ1-1	-	once	TGTGCCACCGGTGTCGGGGGAAACACTGAAGCTTTCTTT	CATGVGGNTEAFF
TRBV29-1	TRBJ2-7	-	-	TGCAGCGTCGCCCGGGCAGAAACTTACGAGCAGTACTTC	CSVARAETYEQYF
TRBV29-1	TRBJ2-2	TRBD2	-	TGCAGCGTGGAGCGGGATGGTCTCGGGGAGCTGTTTTTT	CSVERDGLGELFF
TRBV27	TRBJ2-6	TRBD1	-	TGTGCCAGCAGTTCCCCCCGGGACAGGCAAGGCGGGGCCAACGTCCTGACTTTC	CASSSPRDRQGGANVLTF
TRBV29-1	TRBJ2-1	TRBD2	once	TGCAGCGTTGAAAGAGCGGGAGGGCCGATAGGGTCGGGTAATGAGCAGTTCTTC	CSVERAGGPIGSGNEQFF
TRBV9	TRBJ2-3	-	-	TGTGCCAGCAGCCACGGCACAGATACGCAGTATTTT	CASSHGTDTQYF
TRBV9	TRBJ2-7	-	-	TGTGCCAGCAGCGTAGTGTCAGGGGGACTACGGGAGCAGTACTTC	CASSVVSGGLREQYF
TRBV6-5	TRBJ1-5	-	-	TGTGCCAGCAGTTACTCCCCTACTCAGCCCCAGCATTTT	CASSYSPTQPQHF
TRBV7-9	TRBJ1-1	TRBD1	-	TGTGCCAGCAGCTTAGGACAGGGGATGAACACTGAAGCTTTCTTT	CASSLGQGMNTEAFF
TRBV9	TRBJ1-1	TRBD1	once	TGTGCCAGCAGCGCCGACGGGACAGTCCGAATGAACACTGAAGCTTTCTTT	CASSADGTVRMNTEAFF
TRBV29-1	TRBJ1-2	-	-	TGCAGCGTTGTTGGGGGCGAAAAGTTCTATGGCTACACCTTC	CSVVGGEKFYGYTF
TRBV12-5	TRBJ2-3	-	-	TGTGCTAGTGGTTCTGCGGGAGATACGCAGTATTTT	CASGSAGDTQYF
TRBV13	TRBJ2-5	-	-	TGTGCCAGCAGCTTGGGGGACCAAGAGACCCAGTACTTC	CASSLGDQETQYF
TRBV4-2	TRBJ2-3	-	-	TGTGCCAGCAGCCAAGTTCCCTCGGCGGGTACAGATACGCAGTATTTT	CASSQVPSAGTDTQYF
TRBV30	TRBJ1-1	-	-	TGTGCCTGGAGACAGGGCTCAATAGGTGAAGCTTTCTTT	CAWRQGSIGEAFF
TRBV7-9	TRBJ2-7	TRBD2	-	TGTGCCAGCAGCTTAGCGCCACCGACTAGCGGGAGAGTCCACGAGCAGTACTTC	CASSLAPPTSGRVHEQYF
TRBV13	TRBJ2-4	-	once	TGTGCCAGCACCGCGTGGGCCGACGAGGACATTCAGTACTTC	CASTAWADEDIQYF
TRBV5-1	TRBJ2-2	TRBD2	-	TGCGCCAGCAGTCCAGGACTAGCGGGAGACTGGAACACCGGGGAGCTGTTTTTT	CASSPGLAGDWNTGELFF
TRBV18	TRBJ2-1	TRBD2	-	TGTGCCAGCTCACCCGCTTTCCTAGCGGGAGGTTACAATGAGCAGTTCTTC	CASSPAFLAGGYNEQFF
TRBV5-4	TRBJ2-1	TRBD2	-	TGTGCCAGCAGCTGGACTAGCGGCTTAGGCAATGAGCAGTTCTTC	CASSWTSGLGNEQFF
TRBV12-3/TRBV12-4	TRBJ2-1	-	-	TGTGCCAGCAGTTCTCCGGGACTGATCAATGAGCAGTTCTTC	CASSSPGLINEQFF
TRBV15	TRBJ1-1	TRBD1	-	TGTGCCACCAGCAGAGATCCCACAGGGGGCACTGAAGCTTTCTTT	CATSRDPTGGTEAFF
TRBV2	TRBJ2-3	-	-	TGTGCCAGCCCGGGCTCCATCAAAGGTTCGGATACGCAGTATTTT	CASPGSIKGSDTQYF
TRBV19	TRBJ1-1	-	-	TGTGCCAGTCACAAGGGGGGAACTGAAGCTTTCTTT	CASHKGGTEAFF
TRBV27	TRBJ2-7	TRBD1	-	TGTGCCAGCAGTTTAGTGGGCAGGGGGATGGACTACGAGCAGTACTTC	CASSLVGRGMDYEQYF
TRBV7-6	TRBJ1-3	-	-	TGTGCCAGCAGCGTGTCGACAGGCGCCTCTGGAAACACCATATATTTT	CASSVSTGASGNTIYF
TRBV20-1	TRBJ1-1	-	-	TGCAGTGCTCGACCCCGGGACACCTCAGCTTTCTTT	CSARPRDTSAFF
TRBV27	TRBJ2-1	TRBD1	-	TGTGCCAGCAGTTCGGTGGACAGGGGCAATGAGCAGTTCTTC	CASSSVDRGNEQFF
TRBV5-6	TRBJ2-5	-	once	TGTGCCAGCAGCGTGGCCCTGGACAGTGGCAGGGAGACCCAGTACTTC	CASSVALDSGRETQYF
TRBV7-9	TRBJ1-4	TRBD1	once	TGTGCCAGCAGCCCCTGGACAGGAGCGATGCAGAAACTGTTTTTT	CASSPWTGAMQKLFF